Each of the 28 T cell receptor beta chains below was sequenced from the same sample in a study of blood T cell repertoires in COVID-19. TCRdb keeps only in-frame clones here, not all; method: immunoSEQ multiplex PCR. The sample yields 60,000 to 80,000 clones, approximately 85% seen once. Source material: peripheral blood. The receptors originated from a man aged 45 to 65 with acute or convalescent COVID-19.

The chain is built from TRBV7-3 and TRBJ2-5; the D gene is possibly TRBD2 (5 bases). This CDR3 contains 13 residues. Between the trimmed V and J ends, which lost 5 bases and 5 bases, there was a span of 12 bases. CDR1 is SGHTA and CDR2 is FQGTGA in the germline V gene. The CDR3 protein is CASSPGVGETQYF. DNA for the CDR3: TGTGCCAGCAGCCCCGGGGTCGGGGAGACCCAGTACTTC.

This clone has just a few counts. V gene TRBV9 combines with J gene TRBJ2-7, with D unclear. Germline V CDR1 and CDR2: SGDLS, YYNGEE. Trimming left V 4 bases short and J 5 bases short, with 16 bases between. CDR3 length: 14 amino acids. DNA of the CDR3: TGTGCCAGCAGCCCCGCCCAGTTTGGGCACGAGCAGTACTTC. This encodes CASSPAQFGHEQYF.

The rearrangement joins TRBV4-2 to TRBJ2-2; 7 nucleotides line up with TRBD1. Trimming removed 7 bases from V and 3 bases from J; junction bases left unmatched: 11. This CDR3 has 16 amino acids. Germline values: CDR1 LGHNA, CDR2 YNFKEQ. The CDR3 nucleotides are TGTGCCAGCACGGATGACAGGGTTTCGGACACCGGGGAGCTGTTTTTT. Amino acids: CASTDDRVSDTGELFF.

This clone has a single count. The chain couples TRBV9 to TRBJ1-1; D may be TRBD1 (6 bases). Per the germline V gene, CDR1 is SGDLS and CDR2 is YYNGEE. Trimming pared 8 bases from V and 4 bases from J, leaving 15 bases between. The CDR3 spans 13 residues. CDR3 nucleotide sequence: TGTGCCAGTGGGGGGGCGAGGGGCACTGAAGCTTTCTTT. This translates into CASGGARGTEAFF.

The rearrangement joins TRBV10-3 to TRBJ2-3; tentatively, D is TRBD2 (5 bases). The CDR3 has 15 amino acids. The germline CDR1 and CDR2 sequences are ENHRY and SYGVKD. V dropped 6 bases and J dropped 6 bases, with 19 bases sitting between them. The CDR3 nucleotides are TGTGCCATCAGCGCCGAGGGTAGCCGGACCGATACGCAGTATTTT. Protein: CAISAEGSRTDTQYF.

The gene calls are TRBV5-5 and TRBJ2-2, with D possibly TRBD2 on 7 matching bases. V was pared by 2 bases and J by 4 bases, with 15 bases between. Germline V gene sequence: CDR1 SGHKS, CDR2 YYEKEE (reference sequence). The CDR3 sequence is 16 residues long. The CDR3 DNA reads TGTGCCAGCAGCTTAAGGGGGGGGCCCTCCACCGGGGAGCTGTTTTTT. Its protein is CASSLRGGPSTGELFF.

The chain has TRBV5-6 and TRBJ2-7; TRBD2 matches at 8 bases. There are 13 residues in the CDR3. V was clipped by 0 bases and J by 5 bases; unmatched bases: 1. The germline V gene encodes CDR1 SGHDT and CDR2 YYEEEE. CDR3 in DNA: TGTGCCAGCAGCTTGGCGGGGGGGAACGAGCAGTACTTC. It codes for CASSLAGGNEQYF.

V and J are TRBV10-3 and TRBJ1-1; 9 bases map to TRBD1. Germline CDR1 ENHRY, CDR2 SYGVKD. Losses at the gene ends were 3 bases for V and 6 bases for J; bases not matched to a gene: 5. CDR3 length: 14 residues. CDR3 residues: CAISDRDRVSEAFF. Here the CDR3 DNA reads TGTGCCATCAGTGACCGGGACAGGGTATCTGAAGCTTTCTTT.

V is TRBV3-1 (or the pseudogene TRBV3-2) and J is TRBJ2-2, with D possibly TRBD2 on 6 matching bases. Looked up from germline, CDR1 is LGHDT and CDR2 is YNNKEL (reference sequence). V lost 4 bases, J lost 7 bases, and 16 bases lay in between. The CDR3 extends over 15 amino acids. The chain's CDR3 is CASSLLEGLGGELFF. The CDR3 DNA is TGTGCCAGCAGCCTTCTGGAGGGCCTTGGCGGGGAGCTGTTTTTT.

The rearrangement joins TRBV6-6 to TRBJ2-1; TRBD2 agrees at 7 bases. The length of the CDR3 is 15 residues. Germline lookup yields CDR1 MNHNY and CDR2 SVGAGI (reference sequence). The junction had 5 bases not matched to a gene; V was cut back by 2 bases and J by 4 bases. The CDR3 DNA reads TGTGCCAGCAGTTACCAGACTAGCTCTTACAATGAGCAGTTCTTC. This codes for CASSYQTSSYNEQFF.

The rearrangement joins TRBV7-3 to TRBJ2-3; 10 positions match TRBD2. This CDR3 contains 14 residues. Per germline, CDR1 SGHTA and CDR2 FQGTGA. V shed 5 bases and J 4 bases; nucleotides not matched to a gene: 3. This CDR3 is CASSTGLAADTQYF. The CDR3 DNA sequence: TGTGCCAGCAGCACAGGACTAGCGGCAGATACGCAGTATTTT.

The chain couples TRBV5-1 to TRBJ2-7, with 7 bases fitting TRBD1. Germline CDR1 SGHRS, CDR2 YFSETQ. This CDR3 region has 15 residues. Trimming took 2 bases from V and 6 from J; bases not matched to a gene: 11. Here the CDR3 reads CASSLGQESTFEQYV. The CDR3 DNA reads TGCGCCAGCAGCTTAGGACAGGAGTCAACCTTCGAGCAGTACGTC.

V gene TRBV28 combines with J gene TRBJ2-3; TRBD2 agrees at 9 bases. Per the germline V gene, CDR1 is MDHEN and CDR2 is SYDVKM. V lost 6 bases and J lost 4; bases outside the gene matches: 8. This CDR3 contains 15 residues. The CDR3 loop is CASSAPGLASDTQYF. CDR3 sequence (DNA): TGTGCCAGCAGCGCTCCGGGACTAGCATCAGATACGCAGTATTTT.

The rearrangement joins TRBV21-1 to TRBJ1-1; no check of the table's D call, TRBD1, against the DNA was made. TRBV21-1 is given as a pseudogene. This CDR3 is built from 17 residues. CDR3 sequence (DNA): TGTGCCAGCAGCAAAGAGGGACAGGGTTGGCGGAACACTGAAGCTTTCTTT. It specifies CASSKEGQGWRNTEAFF.

The chain is built from TRBV3-1 (or the pseudogene TRBV3-2) and TRBJ2-4, with TRBD2 as a possible D gene (7 bases). The CDR3 runs 15 residues. Per the germline V gene, CDR1 is LGHDT and CDR2 is YNNKEL (reference sequence). V dropped 2 bases and J dropped 5 bases, with 13 bases sitting between them. The DNA for the CDR3 is TGTGCCAGCAGCCAAATGGCGGGGGCCGAAAACATTCAGTACTTC. Protein product: CASSQMAGAENIQYF.

CDR3 residues: CASTTRDSSNQPQHF. Written as DNA, the CDR3 is TGTGCCAGCACGACCCGGGACAGTAGCAATCAGCCCCAGCATTTT. The chain couples TRBV6-5 to TRBJ1-5; 7 positions match TRBD1. The V gene end was trimmed by 7 bases and the J gene end by 0 bases; junction bases not matched to a gene: 6. CDR1 is MNHEY, CDR2 SVGAGI, per germline. The CDR3 covers 15 residues.

The chain employs TRBV7-3 and TRBJ2-1, with D perhaps TRBD2 (6 bases). Germline V gene sequence: CDR1 SGHTA, CDR2 FQGTGA. The CDR3 runs to 14 residues. Trimming removed 2 bases at V and 4 bases at J, with 9 bases between. The CDR3 loop reads CASSLLGTYNEQFF. In nucleotides, the CDR3 is TGTGCCAGCAGCTTATTGGGGACTTACAATGAGCAGTTCTTC.

In this sample, this clone turned up once. The gene calls are TRBV18 and TRBJ2-3; a possible D gene is TRBD2 (6 bases). The length of the CDR3 is 16 residues. From germline, CDR1 is KGHSH and CDR2 LQKENI. V lost 5 bases, J lost 1 base, and 16 bases lay in between. Written as DNA, the CDR3 is TGTGCCAGCTCATCAACGCGCGGGGCAGGCACAGATACGCAGTATTTT. Translated: CASSSTRGAGTDTQYF.

The chain is built from TRBV4-2 and TRBJ1-2, with 9 bases aligning to TRBD1. The CDR3 consists of 16 residues. Trimming removed 1 base from V and 5 bases from J; junction bases left unmatched: 8. Germline V lookup: CDR1 LGHNA, CDR2 YNFKEQ. This CDR3 is CASSQGTGARGYGYTF. The CDR3 DNA is TGTGCCAGCAGCCAAGGGACAGGGGCCAGAGGGTATGGCTACACCTTC.

The chain joins TRBV7-9 to TRBJ2-3; 9 bases map to TRBD2. With 2 bases clipped from V and 0 bases from J, the junction kept 3 bases outside the gene matches. Germline V CDR1 and CDR2: SEHNR, FQNEAQ (reference sequence). The CDR3 length is 16 residues. In DNA form, the CDR3 reads TGTGCCAGCAGCTTACCTAGCGGGGATAGCACAGATACGCAGTATTTT. It specifies CASSLPSGDSTDTQYF.

V gene TRBV7-2 combines with J gene TRBJ1-2, with D perhaps matching TRBD1 (6 bases). CDR1 and CDR2 from the germline V gene are SGHTA and FQGNSA. V was cut by 5 bases and J by 7 bases, with 20 bases left in between. This CDR3 comprises 15 residues. The CDR3 coding sequence is TGTGCCAGCAGCAACCCAGTGGGGGCGAAGGGTGGCTACACCTTC. The encoded protein is CASSNPVGAKGGYTF. Complete variable domain (other parts from reference TRBV7-2 and TRBJ1-2): GAGVSQSPSNKVTEKGKDVELRCDPISGHTALYWYRQSLGQGLEFLIYFQGNSAPDKSGLPSDRFSAERTGGSVSTLTIQRTQQEDSAVYLCASSNPVGAKGGYTFGSGTRLTVV.

The V call is TRBV5-1, the J call TRBJ2-7; D is unresolved. V was clipped by 0 bases and J by 0 bases, with 13 bases between them. This CDR3 is built from 16 residues. The V gene's germline CDR1 is SGHRS and CDR2 YFSETQ. The CDR3 DNA reads TGCGCCAGCAGCTTGGAGACCGGGTTCCTCTCCTACGAGCAGTACTTC. Residues: CASSLETGFLSYEQYF.

The CDR3 DNA reads as TGTGCCAGTAGTATAGAGTTCGCAGATTCACCCCTCCACTTT. It codes for CASSIEFADSPLHF. V usage is TRBV19 and J usage is TRBJ1-6; the D is unclear. CDR1 and CDR2 from the germline V gene are LNHDA and SQIVND (reference sequence). V lost 0 bases and J lost 8, with 8 bases in between. The CDR3 runs to 14 residues. Variable domain in full (rest from reference TRBV19 and TRBJ1-6): DGGITQSPKYLFRKEGQNVTLSCEQNLNHDAMYWYRQDPGQGLRLIYYSQIVNDFQKGDIAEGYSVSREKKESFPLTVTSAQKNPTAFYLCASSIEFADSPLHFGNGTRLTVT.

The chain has TRBV6-5 and TRBJ1-6; 8 bases map to TRBD1. CDR3 size: 16 residues. CDR1 and CDR2 from the germline V gene are MNHEY and SVGAGI. V was pared by 4 bases and J by 6 bases, with 8 bases of the junction left unmatched. CDR3 amino acids: CASSSIGTGFNSPLHF. CDR3 nucleotides: TGTGCCAGCAGTTCGATTGGGACAGGATTTAATTCACCCCTCCACTTT.

The table lists this clone with a few counts. The chain couples TRBV2 to TRBJ1-3; the D is unclear. Germline V gene data show CDR1 as SNHLY and CDR2 as FYNNEI. V was clipped by 6 bases and J by 1 base, with 10 bases between them. The CDR3 spans 14 residues. CDR3 residues: CASRFSESGNTIYF. CDR3 DNA: TGTGCCAGCAGGTTCAGCGAATCTGGAAACACCATATATTTT. Based on the CDR3 plus reference TRBV2 and TRBJ1-3, the full variable domain is EPEVTQTPSHQVTQMGQEVILRCVPISNHLYFYWYRQILGQKVEFLVSFYNNEISEKSEIFDDQFSVERPDGSNFTLKIRSTKLEDSAMYFCASRFSESGNTIYFGEGSWLTVV.

In DNA form, the CDR3 reads TGTGCCAGCAGCCTAGGCGGTTTGAGGCAAGAGACCCAGTACTTC. This sequence encodes CASSLGGLRQETQYF. The chain recombines TRBV7-3 with TRBJ2-5; no definite D call. The germline V gene encodes CDR1 SGHTA and CDR2 FQGTGA. The CDR3 consists of 15 residues. Trimming took 5 bases from V and 2 from J, leaving 15 bases between them. Full variable domain (rest looked up from reference TRBV7-3 and TRBJ2-5): GAGVSQTPSNKVTEKGKYVELRCDPISGHTALYWYRQSLGQGPEFLIYFQGTGAADDSGLPNDRFFAVRPEGSVSTLKIQRTERGDSAVYLCASSLGGLRQETQYFGPGTRLLVL.

This clone was counted once. The chain recombines TRBV20-1 with TRBJ1-1; D uncertain. Trimming removed 3 bases from V and 1 base from J, with 9 bases in between. This CDR3 is built from 13 residues. The germline gives CDR1 DFQATT, CDR2 SNEGSKA (reference sequence). CDR3 protein: CSASVVRNTEAFF. Here the CDR3 DNA reads TGCAGTGCTAGTGTCGTCAGGAACACTGAAGCTTTCTTT.

The rearrangement uses TRBV27 and TRBJ2-1; 7 bases align to TRBD1. The CDR3 totals 14 residues. V dropped 2 bases and J dropped 4; count of bases not matched to a gene: 2. Germline V gene lookup returns CDR1 MNHEY and CDR2 SMNVEV (reference sequence). The chain's CDR3 is CASSLDRVYNEQFF. The DNA for the CDR3 is TGTGCCAGCAGTTTAGACAGGGTGTACAATGAGCAGTTCTTC.